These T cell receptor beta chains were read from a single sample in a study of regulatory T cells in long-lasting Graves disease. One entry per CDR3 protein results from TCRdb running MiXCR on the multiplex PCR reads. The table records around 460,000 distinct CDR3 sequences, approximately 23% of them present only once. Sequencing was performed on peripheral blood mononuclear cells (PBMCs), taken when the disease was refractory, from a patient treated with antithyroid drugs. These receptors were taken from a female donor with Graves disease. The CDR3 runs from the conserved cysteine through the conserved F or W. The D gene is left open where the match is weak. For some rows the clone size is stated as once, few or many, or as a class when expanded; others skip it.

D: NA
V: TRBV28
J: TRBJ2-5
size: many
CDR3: CASSLQGTSGETQYF
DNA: TGTGCCAGCAGTTTACAGGGTACGTCCGGAGAGACCCAGTACTTC

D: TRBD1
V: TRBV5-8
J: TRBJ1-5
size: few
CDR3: CASGTGERPQHF
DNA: TGTGCCAGTGGGACAGGGGAGCGGCCCCAGCATTTT

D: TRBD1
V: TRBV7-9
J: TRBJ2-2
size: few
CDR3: CASSRRQGNGELFF
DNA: TGTGCCAGCAGCAGACGACAGGGTAACGGGGAGCTGTTTTTT

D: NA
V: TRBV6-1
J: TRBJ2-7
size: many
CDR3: CASGVAYEQYF
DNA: TGTGCCAGCGGGGTGGCCTACGAGCAGTACTTC

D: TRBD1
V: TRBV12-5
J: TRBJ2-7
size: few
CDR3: CASGPSLGQGPYEQYF
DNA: TGTGCTAGTGGTCCCTCCTTGGGACAGGGTCCCTACGAGCAGTACTTC

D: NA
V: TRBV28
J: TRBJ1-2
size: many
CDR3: CASSNTLQGSRGYTF
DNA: TGTGCCAGCAGTAATACGTTACAAGGATCTAGGGGCTACACCTTC

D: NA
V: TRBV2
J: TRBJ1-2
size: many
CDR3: CASSEVETGGYTF
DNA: TGTGCCAGCAGTGAGGTCGAAACGGGGGGCTACACCTTC

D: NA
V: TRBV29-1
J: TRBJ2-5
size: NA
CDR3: CSVESSQTQYF
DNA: TGCAGCGTTGAATCATCGCAGACCCAGTACTTC

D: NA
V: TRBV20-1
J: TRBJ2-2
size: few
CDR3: CSARGLGREDTGELFF
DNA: TGCAGTGCTAGAGGGCTAGGAAGAGAGGACACCGGGGAGCTGTTTTTT

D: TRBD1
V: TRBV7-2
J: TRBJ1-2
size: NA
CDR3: CASRETGVANYGYTF
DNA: TGTGCCAGCAGAGAAACAGGGGTGGCTAACTATGGCTACACCTTC

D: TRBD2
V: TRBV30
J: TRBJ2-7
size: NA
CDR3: CAWSVGGVRYEQYF
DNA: TGTGCCTGGAGTGTGGGGGGGGTCCGGTACGAGCAGTACTTC

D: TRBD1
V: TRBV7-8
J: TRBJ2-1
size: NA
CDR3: CASSFKRTGYNEQFF
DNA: TGTGCCAGCAGCTTCAAGCGGACAGGGTACAATGAGCAGTTCTTC

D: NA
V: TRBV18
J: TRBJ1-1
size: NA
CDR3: CASSPSSPNTEAFF
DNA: TGTGCCAGCTCACCATCCAGCCCGAACACTGAAGCTTTCTTT

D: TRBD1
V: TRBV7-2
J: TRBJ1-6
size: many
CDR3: CASSTSQGARSPLHF
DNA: TGTGCCAGCAGCACATCCCAGGGGGCGCGGTCACCCCTCCACTTT

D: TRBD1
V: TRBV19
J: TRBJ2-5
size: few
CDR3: CASSIGTGYSETQYF
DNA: TGTGCCAGTAGTATTGGGACAGGCTATTCGGAGACCCAGTACTTC

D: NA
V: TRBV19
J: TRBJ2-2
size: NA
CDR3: CASSEDREGGELFF
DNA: TGTGCCAGTAGTGAGGACAGGGAGGGCGGGGAGCTGTTTTTT